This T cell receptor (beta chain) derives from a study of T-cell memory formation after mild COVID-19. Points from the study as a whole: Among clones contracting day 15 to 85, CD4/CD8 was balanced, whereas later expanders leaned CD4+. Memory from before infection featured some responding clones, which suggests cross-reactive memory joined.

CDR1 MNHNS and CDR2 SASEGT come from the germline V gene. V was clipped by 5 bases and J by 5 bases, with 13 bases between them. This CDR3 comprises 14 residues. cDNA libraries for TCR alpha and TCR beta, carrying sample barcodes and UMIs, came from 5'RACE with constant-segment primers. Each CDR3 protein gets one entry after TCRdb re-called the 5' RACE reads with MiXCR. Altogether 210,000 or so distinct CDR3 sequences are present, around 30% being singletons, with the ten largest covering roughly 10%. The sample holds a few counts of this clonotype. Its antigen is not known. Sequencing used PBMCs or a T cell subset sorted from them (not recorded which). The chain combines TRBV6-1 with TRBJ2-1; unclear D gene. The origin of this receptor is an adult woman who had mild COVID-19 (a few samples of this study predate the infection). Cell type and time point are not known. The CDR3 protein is CASSQSRRDNEQFF. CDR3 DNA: TGTGCCAGCAGTCAAAGCCGCCGGGACAATGAGCAGTTCTTC.